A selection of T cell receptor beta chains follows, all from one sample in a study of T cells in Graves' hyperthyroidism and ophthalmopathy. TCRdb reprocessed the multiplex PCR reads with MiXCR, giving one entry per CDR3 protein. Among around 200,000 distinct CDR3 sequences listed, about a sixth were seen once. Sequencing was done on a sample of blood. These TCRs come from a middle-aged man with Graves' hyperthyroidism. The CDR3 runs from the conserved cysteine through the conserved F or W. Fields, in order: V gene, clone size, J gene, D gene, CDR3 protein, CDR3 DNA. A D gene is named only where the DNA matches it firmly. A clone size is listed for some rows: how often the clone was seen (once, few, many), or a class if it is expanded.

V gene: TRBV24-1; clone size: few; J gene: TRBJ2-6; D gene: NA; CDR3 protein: CATSVRGWVALWANVLTF; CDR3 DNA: TGTGCCACCAGTGTGAGGGGTTGGGTGGCTCTCTGGGCCAACGTCCTGACTTTC
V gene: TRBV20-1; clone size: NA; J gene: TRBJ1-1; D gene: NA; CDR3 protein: CSAPGPVGTEAFF; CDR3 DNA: TGCAGTGCTCCGGGCCCTGTGGGCACTGAAGCTTTCTTT
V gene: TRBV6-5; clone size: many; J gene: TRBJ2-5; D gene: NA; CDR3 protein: CASSYPGQRETQYF; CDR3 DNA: TGTGCCAGCAGTTACCCCGGACAGAGGGAGACCCAGTACTTC
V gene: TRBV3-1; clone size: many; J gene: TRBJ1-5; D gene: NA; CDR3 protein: CASSQDRTGNQPQHF; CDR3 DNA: TGTGCCAGCAGCCAAGATCGCACAGGGAATCAGCCCCAGCATTTT
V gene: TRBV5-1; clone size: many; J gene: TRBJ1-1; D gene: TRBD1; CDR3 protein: CASRTGDGNTEAFF; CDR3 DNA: TGCGCCAGTAGGACAGGGGATGGGAACACTGAAGCTTTCTTT
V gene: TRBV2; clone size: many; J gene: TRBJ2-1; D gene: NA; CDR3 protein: CASSEATDYNEQFF; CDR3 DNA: TGTGCCAGCAGTGAAGCAACGGATTACAATGAGCAGTTCTTC
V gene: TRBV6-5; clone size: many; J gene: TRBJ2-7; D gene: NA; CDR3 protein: CASSYFSAAGLYEQYF; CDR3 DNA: TGTGCCAGCAGTTACTTCTCCGCGGCTGGGCTTTACGAGCAGTACTTC
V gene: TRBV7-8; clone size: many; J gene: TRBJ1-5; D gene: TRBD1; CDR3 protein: CASSLVQGAGQPQHF; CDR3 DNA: TGTGCCAGCAGCTTAGTGCAGGGGGCTGGTCAGCCCCAGCATTTT
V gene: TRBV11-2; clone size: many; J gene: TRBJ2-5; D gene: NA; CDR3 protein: CASSLVQGQGRETQYF; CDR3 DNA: TGTGCCAGCAGCTTAGTCCAAGGTCAGGGCAGGGAGACCCAGTACTTC
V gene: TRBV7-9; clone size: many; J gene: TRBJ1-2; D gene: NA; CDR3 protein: CASSLARRQLKGYGYTF; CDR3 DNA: TGTGCCAGCAGCTTAGCGCGTCGGCAGCTGAAGGGCTATGGCTACACCTTC
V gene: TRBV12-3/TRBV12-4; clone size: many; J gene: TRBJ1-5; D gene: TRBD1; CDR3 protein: CASSLRDRDDQPQHF; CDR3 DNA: TGTGCCAGCAGTTTAAGGGACAGGGACGATCAGCCCCAGCATTTT
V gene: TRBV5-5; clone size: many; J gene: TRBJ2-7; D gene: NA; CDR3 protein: CASSAPGHISYEQYF; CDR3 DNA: TGTGCCAGCAGCGCACCGGGACACATCTCCTACGAGCAGTACTTC
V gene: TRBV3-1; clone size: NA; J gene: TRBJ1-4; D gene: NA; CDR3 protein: CASSDNEKLFF; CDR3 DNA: TGTGCCAGCAGCGATAATGAAAAACTGTTTTTT
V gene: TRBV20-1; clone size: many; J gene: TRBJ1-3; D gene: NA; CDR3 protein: CSARDARRGNTIYF; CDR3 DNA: TGCAGTGCTAGAGATGCACGGCGGGGAAACACCATATATTTT
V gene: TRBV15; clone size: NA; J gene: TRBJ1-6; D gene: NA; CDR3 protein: CATSRERGEASHSPLHF; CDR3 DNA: TGTGCCACCAGCAGAGAGAGGGGGGAGGCCTCGCACTCACCCCTCCACTTT
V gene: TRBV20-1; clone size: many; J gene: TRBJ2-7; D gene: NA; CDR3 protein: CSASSAGYEQYF; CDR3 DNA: TGCAGTGCTAGTTCGGCAGGCTACGAGCAGTACTTC
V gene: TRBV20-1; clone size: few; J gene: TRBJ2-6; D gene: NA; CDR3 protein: CSAREGGSGANVLTF; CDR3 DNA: TGCAGTGCTAGAGAAGGGGGCTCTGGGGCCAACGTCCTGACTTTC
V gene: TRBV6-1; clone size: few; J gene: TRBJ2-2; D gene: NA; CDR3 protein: CASTPVDLNTGELFF; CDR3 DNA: TGTGCCAGCACCCCCGTGGACCTGAACACCGGGGAGCTGTTTTTT
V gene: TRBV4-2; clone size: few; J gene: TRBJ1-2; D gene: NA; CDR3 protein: CASSQDLAATNYGYTF; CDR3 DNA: TGTGCCAGCAGCCAAGATCTGGCAGCTACTAACTATGGCTACACCTTC
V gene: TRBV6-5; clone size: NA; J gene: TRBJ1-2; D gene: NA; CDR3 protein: CASSYSAGVDGYTF; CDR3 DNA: TGTGCCAGCAGTTACTCAGCAGGGGTCGATGGCTACACCTTC
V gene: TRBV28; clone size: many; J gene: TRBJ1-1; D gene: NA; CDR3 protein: CASSPGVRTEAFF; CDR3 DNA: TGTGCCAGCTCACCAGGGGTTCGCACTGAAGCTTTCTTT
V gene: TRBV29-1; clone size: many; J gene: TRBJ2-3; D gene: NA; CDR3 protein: CSVEYRDFPDTQYF; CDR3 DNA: TGCAGCGTAGAATACCGGGACTTCCCAGATACGCAGTATTTT
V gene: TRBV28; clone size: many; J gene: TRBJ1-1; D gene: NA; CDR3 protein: CASSSAGEYTEAFF; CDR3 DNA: TGTGCCAGCAGTTCCGCCGGGGAGTACACTGAAGCTTTCTTT
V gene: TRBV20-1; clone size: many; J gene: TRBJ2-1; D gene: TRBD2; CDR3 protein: CSAPLRAGGREQFF; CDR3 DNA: TGCAGTGCCCCCCTCCGGGCGGGGGGGCGTGAGCAGTTCTTC
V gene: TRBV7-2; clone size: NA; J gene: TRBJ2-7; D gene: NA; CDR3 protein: CASSVSWGQLYKQYF; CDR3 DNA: TGTGCCAGCAGCGTTAGCTGGGGGCAGTTATATAAGCAGTACTTC
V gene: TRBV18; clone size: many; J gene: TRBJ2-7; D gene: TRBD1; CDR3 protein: CASSVTGHSYEQYF; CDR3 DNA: TGTGCCAGCTCTGTGACAGGGCATTCCTACGAGCAGTACTTC
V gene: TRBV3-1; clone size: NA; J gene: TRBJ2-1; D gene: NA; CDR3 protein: CASRLTDSHYNEQFF; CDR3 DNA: TGTGCCAGCAGACTAACGGACTCTCACTACAATGAGCAGTTCTTC
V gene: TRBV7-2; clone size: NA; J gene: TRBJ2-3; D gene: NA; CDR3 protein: CASNQHPGRLADTQYF; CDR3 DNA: TGTGCCAGCAACCAACACCCGGGACGCCTTGCCGATACGCAGTATTTT
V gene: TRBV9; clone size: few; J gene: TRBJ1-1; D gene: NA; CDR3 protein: CASSFRQEGTEAFF; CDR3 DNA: TGTGCCAGCAGCTTTCGACAGGAGGGCACTGAAGCTTTCTTT
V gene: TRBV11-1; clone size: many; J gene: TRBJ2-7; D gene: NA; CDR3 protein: CASSLRGEQYF; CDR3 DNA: TGTGCCAGCAGCCTCAGGGGTGAGCAGTACTTC
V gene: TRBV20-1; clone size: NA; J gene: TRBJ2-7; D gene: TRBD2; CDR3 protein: CSARAPGTSGGQSSYEQYF; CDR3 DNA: TGCAGTGCTAGAGCTCCCGGGACTAGCGGGGGCCAAAGCTCCTACGAGCAGTACTTC
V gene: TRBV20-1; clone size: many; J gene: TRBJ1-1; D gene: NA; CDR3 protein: CSANRNTEAFF; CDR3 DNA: TGCAGTGCTAATCGGAACACTGAAGCTTTCTTT
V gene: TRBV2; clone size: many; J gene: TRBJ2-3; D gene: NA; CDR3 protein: CASSPEGYTDTQYF; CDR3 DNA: TGTGCCAGCAGTCCAGAGGGATACACAGATACGCAGTATTTT
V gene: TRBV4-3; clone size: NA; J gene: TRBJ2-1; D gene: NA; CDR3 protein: CASSQDPRIVEQFF; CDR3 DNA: TGCGCCAGCAGCCAAGACCCTAGGATTGTTGAGCAGTTCTTC
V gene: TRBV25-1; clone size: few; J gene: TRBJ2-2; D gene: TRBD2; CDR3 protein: CASSASGYTGELFF; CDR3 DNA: TGTGCCAGCAGCGCTAGCGGGTACACCGGGGAGCTGTTTTTT
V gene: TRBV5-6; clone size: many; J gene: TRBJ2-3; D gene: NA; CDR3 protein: CASSKLQGTDTQYF; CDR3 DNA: TGTGCCAGCAGCAAGCTACAGGGAACAGATACGCAGTATTTT
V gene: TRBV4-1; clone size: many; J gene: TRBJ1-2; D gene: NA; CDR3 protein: CASSQGGRGARNYGYTF; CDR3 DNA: TGCGCCAGCAGCCAAGGGGGGCGTGGGGCGCGTAACTATGGCTACACCTTC
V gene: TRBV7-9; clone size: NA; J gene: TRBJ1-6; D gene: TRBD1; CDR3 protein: CASSSTTGVSNNSPLHF; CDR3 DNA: TGTGCCAGCAGCTCAACCACAGGGGTTAGCAATAATTCACCCCTCCACTTT
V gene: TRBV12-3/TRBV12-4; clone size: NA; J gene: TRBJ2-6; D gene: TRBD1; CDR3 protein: CASSRYGTGGSGANVLTF; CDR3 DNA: TGTGCCAGCAGTAGATACGGGACAGGGGGCTCTGGGGCCAACGTCCTGACTTTC
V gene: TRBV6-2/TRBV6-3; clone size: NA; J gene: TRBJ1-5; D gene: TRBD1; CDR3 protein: CASSHTGTGRRGNQPQHF; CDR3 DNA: TGTGCCAGCAGTCATACCGGGACAGGCCGAAGAGGCAATCAGCCCCAGCATTTT
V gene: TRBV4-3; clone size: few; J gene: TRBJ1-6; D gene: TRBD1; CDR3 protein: CASSHIRDRNSPLHF; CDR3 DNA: TGCGCCAGCAGCCACATCCGGGACAGGAATTCACCCCTCCACTTT
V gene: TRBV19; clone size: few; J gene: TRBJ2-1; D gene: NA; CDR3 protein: CASSIARVGDEQFF; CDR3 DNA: TGTGCCAGTAGTATAGCCAGGGTAGGGGATGAGCAGTTCTTC
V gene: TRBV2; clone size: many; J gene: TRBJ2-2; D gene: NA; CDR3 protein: CASSEQGGGELFF; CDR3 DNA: TGTGCCAGCAGTGAACAGGGAGGAGGGGAGCTGTTTTTT
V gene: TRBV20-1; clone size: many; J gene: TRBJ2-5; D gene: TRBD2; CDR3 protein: CSATGVAGVQETQYF; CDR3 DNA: TGCAGTGCTACTGGAGTTGCGGGGGTGCAAGAGACCCAGTACTTC
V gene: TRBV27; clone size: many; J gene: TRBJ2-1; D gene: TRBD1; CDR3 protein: CASSRGPPNLNEQFF; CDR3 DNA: TGTGCCAGCAGCAGGGGGCCGCCCAATCTCAATGAGCAGTTCTTC
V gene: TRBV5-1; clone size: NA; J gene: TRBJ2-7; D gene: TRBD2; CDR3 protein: CASSLTSGTYEQYF; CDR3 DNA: TGCGCCAGCAGCTTGACTAGCGGTACCTACGAGCAGTACTTC
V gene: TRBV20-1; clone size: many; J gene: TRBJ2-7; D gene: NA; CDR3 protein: CSASGGFTYEQYF; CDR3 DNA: TGCAGTGCTAGCGGGGGCTTTACCTACGAGCAGTACTTC
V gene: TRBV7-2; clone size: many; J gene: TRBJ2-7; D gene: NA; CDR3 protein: CASTHNSGLNEQYF; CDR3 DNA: TGTGCCAGCACCCACAATTCGGGGCTGAACGAGCAGTACTTC
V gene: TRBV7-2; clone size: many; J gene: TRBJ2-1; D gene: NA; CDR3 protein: CASSKYSGNEQFF; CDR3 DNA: TGTGCCAGCAGCAAATACTCAGGGAATGAGCAGTTCTTC
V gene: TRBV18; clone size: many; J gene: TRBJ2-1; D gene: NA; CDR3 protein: CASSPPGSSYNEQFF; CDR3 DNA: TGTGCCAGCTCACCACCTGGGAGCTCCTACAATGAGCAGTTCTTC
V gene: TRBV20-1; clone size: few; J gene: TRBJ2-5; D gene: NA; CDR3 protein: CSARVRNQDPYF; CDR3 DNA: TGCAGTGCTAGAGTTCGTAACCAGGATCCGTACTTC
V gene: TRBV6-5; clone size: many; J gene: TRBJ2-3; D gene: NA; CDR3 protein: CASSYSAWGRTDTQYF; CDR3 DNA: TGTGCCAGCAGTTACTCTGCATGGGGGCGGACAGATACGCAGTATTTT
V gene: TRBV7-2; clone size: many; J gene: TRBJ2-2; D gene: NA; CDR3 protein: CASSPQGTTGELFF; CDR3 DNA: TGTGCCAGCAGCCCACAGGGAACGACCGGGGAGCTGTTTTTT